The 21 T cell receptor beta chains given below trace back to one sample, sequenced in a study of technical replicates of blood from a few donors. TCRdb's table, derived via immunoSEQ multiplex PCR, lists solely in-frame clones and lacks some. This table has over 75,000 clones, approximately 97% appearing once. The sequencing input was T cells isolated from PBMCs. These receptors all stem from a human donor in good health.

The gene calls are TRBV2 and TRBJ2-7; D ambiguous. V shed 4 bases and J shed 4 bases, with 5 bases lying between them. This CDR3 has 11 amino acids. Per germline, CDR1 SNHLY and CDR2 FYNNEI. DNA of the CDR3: TGTGCCAGCAGTGCCCAGTACGAGCAGTACTTC. The encoded protein is CASSAQYEQYF.

The chain recombines TRBV5-4 with TRBJ2-5, with D possibly being TRBD1 (6 bases). CDR3 length: 13 residues. CDR1 and CDR2 (germline): SGHNT, YYREEE (reference sequence). Deletions cut 1 base from V and 4 bases from J, with 8 bases between. CDR3 bases: TGTGCCAGCAGCTTGACAGGGTCAGAGACCCAGTACTTC. The encoded protein is CASSLTGSETQYF.

V gene TRBV6-6 combines with J gene TRBJ1-1; possibly TRBD1 for D (5 bases). CDR3 length: 15 amino acids. The germline V gene has CDR1 MNHNY and CDR2 SVGAGI (reference sequence). The ends were cut back, 2 bases at V and 0 bases at J, with 10 bases in the middle. The CDR3 DNA is TGTGCCAGCAGTTACCTCACAGGTATGAACACTGAAGCTTTCTTT. It encodes CASSYLTGMNTEAFF.

This chain links TRBV9 with TRBJ2-2, with 9 bases matching TRBD1. Germline trimming cut 3 bases from V and 3 bases from J; bases unmatched to any gene: 9. CDR3 length equals 17 residues. Germline assignment: CDR1 SGDLS and CDR2 YYNGEE. CDR3 nucleotide sequence: TGTGCCAGCAGCGCCAGCGACAGGGGGTATTACACCGGGGAGCTGTTTTTT. Translation gives CASSASDRGYYTGELFF.

The chain is built from TRBV30 and TRBJ1-1; D is undetermined. In germline, CDR1 is GTSNPN, CDR2 SVGIG (reference sequence). The CDR3 has 11 residues. Trimming removed 7 bases from V and 11 bases from J, with 17 bases in between. The CDR3 sequence: CAFTTGREAFF. CDR3 bases: TGTGCCTTCACGACTGGTCGTGAGGCTTTCTTT. The entire variable domain, with the rest obtained from reference TRBV30 and TRBJ1-1, is as follows: SQTIHQWPATLVQPVGSPLSLECTVEGTSNPNLYWYRQAAGRGLQLLFYSVGIGQISSEVPQNLSASRPQDRQFILSSKKLLLSDSGFYLCAFTTGREAFFGQGTRLTVV.

This rearrangement joins TRBV11-3 to TRBJ2-3; D gene uncertain. Trimming shortened V by 1 base and J by 7 bases, and 6 bases separated the two germline ends. The CDR3 loop spans 12 amino acids. Germline assignment: CDR1 SGHNT and CDR2 YENEEA. The CDR3 sequence is CASSLVINTQYF. CDR3 in DNA: TGTGCCAGCAGCTTAGTAATTAATACGCAGTATTTT.

The chain carries TRBV7-9 and TRBJ2-6; the D is unclear. With 4 bases removed from V and 0 bases from J, the gap between germline ends came to 7 bases. There are 15 residues in the CDR3. CDR1 is SEHNR, CDR2 FQNEAQ, per germline (reference sequence). CDR3 sequence (DNA): TGTGCCAGCAGCTACATATACTCTGGGGCCAACGTCCTGACTTTC. As protein: CASSYIYSGANVLTF.

This chain's CDR3 is CASSQDRGLGTQYF. CDR3 in DNA: TGCGCCAGCAGCCAAGATCGGGGTTTGGGGACCCAGTACTTC. The chain uses TRBV4-3 and TRBJ2-5; D may be TRBD2 (5 bases). The CDR3 totals 14 residues. Germline V gene lookup returns CDR1 LGHNA and CDR2 YSLEER. V was clipped by 0 bases and J by 7 bases, with 12 bases between them.

The V and J genes are TRBV5-4 and TRBJ2-7; unclear D gene. This CDR3 has 14 residues. CDR1 is SGHNT and CDR2 is YYREEE in the germline V gene (reference sequence). V was clipped by 0 bases and J by 0 bases, with 7 bases between them. The CDR3 protein is CASSLGQNSYEQYF. DNA of the CDR3: TGTGCCAGCAGCTTGGGGCAGAACTCCTACGAGCAGTACTTC.

The CDR3, as DNA: TGTGCCAGCAGCTTAGAGAGGACAGGGGGCTTTTGGGCCAAAAACATTCAGTACTTC. This translates into CASSLERTGGFWAKNIQYF. The V and J genes are TRBV7-9 and TRBJ2-4, with 11 bases fitting TRBD1. The CDR3 has 19 residues. Looked up from germline, CDR1 is SEHNR and CDR2 is FQNEAQ (reference sequence). V dropped 1 base and J dropped 1; count of bases not matched to a gene: 9.

The chain employs TRBV5-4 and TRBJ2-3; D is unresolved. CDR1 and CDR2 (germline): SGHNT, YYREEE (reference sequence). The V and J ends lost 0 bases and 2 bases respectively, with 7 bases between them. The length of the CDR3 is 14 residues. Written as DNA, the CDR3 is TGTGCCAGCAGCTTGGGGCATAACACAGATACGCAGTATTTT. Protein product: CASSLGHNTDTQYF.

V is TRBV7-8 and J is TRBJ2-1, with D maybe TRBD1 (6 bases). The CDR3 is made up of 14 amino acids. Per the germline V gene, CDR1 is SGHVS and CDR2 is FQNEAQ. V was pared by 2 bases and J by 3 bases, with 8 bases between. The CDR3 is CASSLTGHYNEQFF. The CDR3 nucleotides are TGTGCCAGCAGCTTAACGGGACACTACAATGAGCAGTTCTTC. The whole variable domain, remainder taken from reference TRBV7-8 and TRBJ2-1, is GAGVSQSPRYKVAKRGQDVALRCDPISGHVSLFWYQQALGQGPEFLTYFQNEAQLDKSGLPSDRFFAERPEGSVSTLKIQRTQQEDSAVYLCASSLTGHYNEQFFGPGTRLTVL.

The V gene is TRBV30, the J gene TRBJ1-1; TRBD1 is a possible D gene (6 bases). Germline CDR1 and CDR2: GTSNPN and SVGIG (reference sequence). The V gene lost 2 bases and the J gene lost 3 bases, with 13 bases spanning the gap. This CDR3 spans 14 amino acids. The CDR3 here is CAWSRTYRDTEAFF. The DNA of the CDR3 is TGTGCCTGGAGTAGGACCTACAGGGACACTGAAGCTTTCTTT. Variable domain in full (rest from reference TRBV30 and TRBJ1-1): SQTIHQWPATLVQPVGSPLSLECTVEGTSNPNLYWYRQAAGRGLQLLFYSVGIGQISSEVPQNLSASRPQDRQFILSSKKLLLSDSGFYLCAWSRTYRDTEAFFGQGTRLTVV.

The V and J genes are TRBV29-1 and TRBJ2-1; tentatively, D is TRBD2 (5 bases). CDR1 SQVTM and CDR2 ANQGSEA come from the germline V gene. V was clipped by 5 bases and J by 8 bases, with 19 bases between them. This CDR3 comprises 14 residues. The chain's CDR3 is CSVIGQLASDEQFF. CDR3 coding DNA: TGCAGCGTTATTGGTCAGCTAGCTAGTGATGAGCAGTTCTTC.

V usage is TRBV27 and J usage is TRBJ2-7; TRBD2 matches at 8 bases. The CDR3 is made up of 14 amino acids. The germline V gene encodes CDR1 MNHEY and CDR2 SMNVEV (reference sequence). The ends lost 6 bases at V and 3 bases at J; junction bases unmatched: 7. The CDR3 spells CASRIAGRFYEQYF. The CDR3 coding sequence is TGTGCCAGCAGGATAGCGGGAAGGTTCTACGAGCAGTACTTC.

V gene TRBV19 combines with J gene TRBJ1-5; D is unresolved. This CDR3 spans 13 amino acids. The V and J ends lost 3 bases and 3 bases respectively, with 6 bases between them. Germline V CDR1 and CDR2: LNHDA, SQIVND (reference sequence). The CDR3, as DNA: TGTGCCAGTAGTATCTTAGACAATCAGCCCCAGCATTTT. Translation gives CASSILDNQPQHF. Complete variable domain (other parts from reference TRBV19 and TRBJ1-5): DGGITQSPKYLFRKEGQNVTLSCEQNLNHDAMYWYRQDPGQGLRLIYYSQIVNDFQKGDIAEGYSVSREKKESFPLTVTSAQKNPTAFYLCASSILDNQPQHFGDGTRLSIL.

The chain employs TRBV15 and TRBJ2-1, with a tentative D call TRBD1 (6 bases). The length of the CDR3 is 15 residues. With 0 bases removed from V and 2 bases from J, the gap between germline ends came to 8 bases. CDR1 and CDR2 (germline): LNHNV, YYDKDF (reference sequence). CDR3 bases: TGTGCCACCAGCAGAGACAGGGGAACCTACAATGAGCAGTTCTTC. Its translation is CATSRDRGTYNEQFF.

The V call is TRBV7-2, the J call TRBJ1-1, with a tentative D call TRBD1 (6 bases). The germline V and J ends were trimmed by 0 bases and 7 bases, with 6 bases remaining between them. The CDR3 loop spans 12 amino acids. Germline CDR1 is SGHTA and CDR2 is FQGNSA. The CDR3 here is CASSLAGGEAFF. In DNA form, the CDR3 reads TGTGCCAGCAGCTTAGCAGGGGGTGAAGCTTTCTTT.

The chain carries TRBV11-3 and TRBJ2-5; no clear D. Trimming removed 5 bases from V and 5 bases from J, with 6 bases in between. Per the germline V gene, CDR1 is SGHNT and CDR2 is YENEEA. The CDR3 has 11 amino acids. This CDR3 is CASSGRETQYF. For the CDR3, the DNA is TGTGCCAGCAGCGGTCGGGAGACCCAGTACTTC.

This chain uses TRBV19 with TRBJ1-3, with D possibly being TRBD1 (5 bases). The CDR3 covers 13 residues. Trimming took 9 bases from V and 4 from J, leaving 13 bases between them. From germline, CDR1 is LNHDA and CDR2 SQIVND (reference sequence). The CDR3 protein is CASRRGRGNTIYF. The CDR3 region has the DNA TGTGCCAGCAGGAGGGGCCGCGGAAACACCATATATTTT.

The V call is TRBV11-2, the J call TRBJ2-3; D call uncertain. V gave up 3 bases and J gave up 5 bases, with 3 bases separating them. The V gene's germline CDR1 is SGHAT and CDR2 FQNNGV. The CDR3 spans 11 residues. This CDR3 is CASSFGDTQYF. The DNA of the CDR3 is TGTGCCAGCAGCTTCGGAGATACGCAGTATTTT.